This T cell receptor (beta chain) was sequenced in a study of T cells in Graves' hyperthyroidism and ophthalmopathy. About the study: At the time of initial diagnosis and before any treatment, peripheral blood was collected.

V lost 2 bases and J 8 bases, leaving 16 bases between the germline ends. The CDR3 runs 15 residues. Germline loops: CDR1 MGHRA, CDR2 YSYEKL. Regions amplified from RNA transcripts were the TCR beta CDR3 regions. Using the HTBI primer set, a first-round RT-PCR was run on the TCR CDR3. TCRdb passed the multiplex PCR reads through MiXCR, listing each CDR3 protein once. The sample gives approximately 630,000 distinct CDR3 sequences, around 15% of which show up once; about 3.8% is in the top ten. Absent ophthalmopathy progression within 18 months defined stable Graves' hyperthyroidism. The V gene is TRBV4-1, the J gene TRBJ2-1; perhaps TRBD2 as D (6 bases). The specimen sequenced was blood. This TCR derives from a woman aged 25-40 years with Graves' hyperthyroidism. The CDR3 sequence: CASSQTSIRSDEQFF. CDR3 sequence (DNA): TGCGCCAGCAGCCAAACTAGCATTAGGTCAGATGAGCAGTTCTTC.